The 23 T cell receptor beta chains below were found in one sample sequenced in a study of cytomegalovirus exposure and HLA in healthy donors. Use of 60 Vbeta and 13 Jbeta primers characterized the PCR. TCRdb's copy holds only in-frame clones and misses some; the assay was immunoSEQ multiplex PCR. The sample consists of some 120,000 clones, about 74% of them appearing once. Sequencing used PBMCs. All receptors come from a man under 40 in good health and CMV-seronegative.

The rearrangement joins TRBV7-2 to TRBJ2-7; 10 positions match TRBD1. V lost 5 bases and J lost 6; bases outside the gene matches: 4. There are 13 residues in the CDR3. Germline CDR1 and CDR2: SGHTA and FQGNSA. This CDR3 is CASSGQGGGEQYF. CDR3 DNA sequence: TGTGCCAGCAGCGGACAGGGGGGGGGCGAGCAGTACTTC.

The chain links TRBV27 to TRBJ2-2; 9 bases align to TRBD1. Germline CDR1 reads MNHEY; CDR2 reads SMNVEV (reference sequence). The CDR3 is made up of 17 amino acids. V dropped 2 bases and J dropped 6; count of bases not matched to a gene: 10. CDR3 residues: CASSLGMGQGVAGELFF. CDR3 sequence (DNA): TGTGCCAGCAGTTTAGGGATGGGACAGGGTGTAGCCGGGGAGCTGTTTTTT.

This sequence joins TRBV2 and TRBJ2-7; possible D gene TRBD1, 6 bases. Germline-derived CDR1 and CDR2 are SNHLY and FYNNEI. This CDR3 is built from 11 residues. V was trimmed by 3 bases and J by 11 bases, leaving 11 bases between them. The CDR3 sequence is CASSEDEGEYF. The CDR3 coding sequence is TGTGCCAGCAGTGAGGATGAGGGGGAGTACTTC.

The chain has TRBV7-2 and TRBJ2-7; D ambiguous. V was cut by 2 bases and J by 4 bases, with 9 bases left in between. Germline CDR1 SGHTA, CDR2 FQGNSA. This CDR3 comprises 13 residues. CDR3: CASSLSTAYEQYF. For the CDR3, the DNA is TGTGCCAGCAGCTTAAGTACAGCTTACGAGCAGTACTTC.

This clone was seen more than once but under ten times. The chain carries TRBV15 and TRBJ2-6, with 12 nucleotides matching TRBD1. The CDR3 is 17 residues long. Trimming at V came to 6 bases and at J to 2 bases, leaving 5 bases not matched to a gene. The germline gives CDR1 LNHNV, CDR2 YYDKDF (reference sequence). CDR3 sequence reads: CATRRDRGQAGANVLTF. The CDR3 DNA reads as TGTGCCACCAGACGGGACAGGGGGCAAGCTGGGGCCAACGTCCTGACTTTC.

The chain employs TRBV9 and TRBJ2-3, with TRBD2 matching over 8 bases. Per germline, CDR1 SGDLS and CDR2 YYNGEE. The CDR3 is 16 residues long. The V segment lost 3 bases and the J segment 2 bases; nucleotides outside the gene matches: 8. CDR3 nucleotide sequence: TGTGCCAGCAGCGCGACTACGGGGGGGCCCACAGATACGCAGTATTTT. Encoded protein: CASSATTGGPTDTQYF.

J is TRBJ1-3 and V is TRBV4-3; D unclear. The CDR3 is 13 residues long. V was clipped by 1 base and J by 4 bases, with 5 bases between them. Germline V gene data show CDR1 as LGHNA and CDR2 as YSLEER. The CDR3 protein is CASSQAGGNTIYF. DNA for the CDR3: TGCGCCAGCAGCCAAGCGGGGGGAAACACCATATATTTT.

V usage is TRBV23-1 and J usage is TRBJ1-5; 7 bases fit TRBD1. TRBV23-1 is treated as an ORF (open reading frame) with a function not yet certain. V shed 0 bases, J shed 4 bases, and the junction held 9 bases outside the gene matches. The length of the CDR3 is 17 residues. The CDR3 region is CASSQSKRDSGNQPQHF. The DNA of the CDR3 is TGCGCCAGCAGTCAATCGAAAAGGGACAGTGGGAATCAGCCCCAGCATTTT.

The chain combines TRBV5-4 with TRBJ2-1, with 7 bases that match TRBD1. The CDR3 is 13 amino acids. Germline V CDR1 and CDR2: SGHNT, YYREEE (reference sequence). V gave up 10 bases and J gave up 9 bases; unmatched junction bases: 13. The CDR3 DNA reads as TGTGCCGGGGTAGATCAGGGGGTGTTTGAGCAGTTCTTC. Protein: CAGVDQGVFEQFF.

Only a few counts were recorded for this clone. The chain joins TRBV7-2 to TRBJ2-4, with D possibly being TRBD2 (6 bases). Germline-derived CDR1 and CDR2 are SGHTA and FQGNSA. V gave up 4 bases and J gave up 8 bases, with 18 bases separating them. The CDR3 runs to 15 residues. CDR3 amino acids: CASSSLGLIRDIQYF. In DNA form, the CDR3 reads TGTGCCAGCAGCTCCCTGGGACTTATCCGGGACATTCAGTACTTC.

The rearrangement links TRBV4-2 to TRBJ2-7; 10 bases are a match to TRBD2. V shed 1 base, J shed 2 bases, and the junction held 8 bases outside the gene matches. The CDR3 has 17 amino acids. Looked up from germline, CDR1 is LGHNA and CDR2 is YNFKEQ. For the CDR3, the DNA is TGTGCCAGCAGCCAAGCGAGGGGTCTAGCGGGGGCCTACGAGCAGTACTTC. Translation: CASSQARGLAGAYEQYF.

The CDR3, as DNA: TGTGCCTCCTCCGGGACAGCAGAAACTAATGAAAAACTGTTTTTT. Protein: CASSGTAETNEKLFF. This chain joins TRBV7-9 and TRBJ1-4; 7 bases align to TRBD1. The CDR3 has 15 residues. The junction had 10 bases not matched to a gene; V was cut back by 11 bases and J by 1 base. Germline loops: CDR1 SEHNR, CDR2 FQNEAQ (reference sequence).

This rearrangement joins TRBV6-1 to TRBJ1-1; D remains unclear. This CDR3 region has 13 residues. The germline CDR1 and CDR2 sequences are MNHNS and SASEGT. Trimming took off 4 bases at V and 4 bases at J, with 10 bases between the two ends. The DNA of the CDR3 is TGTGCCAGCAGTGCCAGTCCGGGCACTGAAGCTTTCTTT. It yields the protein CASSASPGTEAFF.

V usage is TRBV30 and J usage is TRBJ1-1; TRBD1 agrees at 8 bases. This CDR3 has 13 residues. Trimming removed 1 base from V and 5 bases from J; junction bases left unmatched: 3. Per germline, CDR1 GTSNPN and CDR2 SVGIG (reference sequence). CDR3 residues: CAWSAGGRTEAFF. The DNA for the CDR3 is TGTGCCTGGAGTGCAGGGGGCCGAACTGAAGCTTTCTTT.

The chain is built from TRBV9 and TRBJ2-5, with TRBD1 identical over 7 bases. The CDR3 is 12 amino acids. Germline CDR1 is SGDLS and CDR2 is YYNGEE. V was clipped by 4 bases and J by 3 bases; unmatched bases: 0. CDR3 region: CASSQGEETQYF. The CDR3 nucleotides read TGTGCCAGCAGCCAGGGGGAAGAGACCCAGTACTTC.

The chain joins TRBV7-2 to TRBJ2-1; 7 bases agree with TRBD2. The CDR3 totals 16 residues. The V segment lost 6 bases and the J segment 2 bases; nucleotides outside the gene matches: 10. CDR1 SGHTA and CDR2 FQGNSA come from the germline V gene. The CDR3 is CASRGGWTKPYNEQFF. DNA of the CDR3: TGTGCCAGCAGGGGGGGGTGGACTAAACCCTACAATGAGCAGTTCTTC.

Here the CDR3 reads CASSFSRNGVASGNTIYF. CDR3 nucleotides: TGTGCCAGCAGCTTCTCCAGGAACGGCGTGGCCTCTGGAAACACCATATATTTT. This chain joins TRBV9 and TRBJ1-3; no clear D. Germline values: CDR1 SGDLS, CDR2 YYNGEE. V lost 4 bases to trimming and J lost 0 bases, with 20 bases between them. The CDR3 sequence is 18 residues long. The full variable domain, rest sourced from reference TRBV9 and TRBJ1-3, is DSGVTQTPKHLITATGQRVTLRCSPRSGDLSVYWYQQSLDQGLQFLIQYYNGEERAKGNILERFSAQQFPDLHSELNLSSLELGDSALYFCASSFSRNGVASGNTIYFGEGSWLTVV.

The rearrangement uses TRBV9 and TRBJ1-1; D perhaps matches TRBD1 (6 bases). Trimming left V 4 bases short and J 4 bases short, with 17 bases between. This CDR3 has 15 residues. CDR1 is SGDLS, CDR2 YYNGEE, per germline. CDR3 nucleotides: TGTGCCAGCAGCCCACGAGGGGGACTAGGCACTGAAGCTTTCTTT. This codes for CASSPRGGLGTEAFF.

The chain is built from TRBV30 and TRBJ2-7, with 11 bases fitting TRBD1. V shed 2 bases, J shed 4 bases, and the junction held 7 bases outside the gene matches. CDR3 length: 15 amino acids. CDR1 and CDR2 (germline): GTSNPN, SVGIG (reference sequence). The CDR3 reads CAWSLRDRGSYEQYF. CDR3 nucleotide sequence: TGTGCCTGGAGTCTCCGGGACAGGGGGAGTTACGAGCAGTACTTC.

This clone was counted between two and nine times. J is TRBJ1-5 and V is TRBV30; D unclear. The CDR3 runs to 14 residues. V was shortened by 5 bases and J by 2 bases, with 13 bases between the two germline ends. Germline CDR1 reads GTSNPN; CDR2 reads SVGIG (reference sequence). CDR3 sequence reads: CAWAADTGNQPQHF. CDR3 DNA sequence: TGTGCCTGGGCGGCGGATACTGGCAATCAGCCCCAGCATTTT.

This sequence joins TRBV5-1 and TRBJ1-2; maybe TRBD1 (5 bases). The V end was cut by 5 bases, the J end by 3 bases, with 20 bases between. Germline values: CDR1 SGHRS, CDR2 YFSETQ. The CDR3 spans 16 residues. The CDR3 region is CASSFDGGDDHYGYTF. CDR3 nucleotide sequence: TGCGCCAGCAGTTTTGACGGCGGGGACGATCACTATGGCTACACCTTC. Together with reference TRBV5-1 and TRBJ1-2, the CDR3 gives the full variable domain: KAGVTQTPRYLIKTRGQQVTLSCSPISGHRSVSWYQQTPGQGLQFLFEYFSETQRNKGNFPGRFSGRQFSNSRSEMNVSTLELGDSALYLCASSFDGGDDHYGYTFGSGTRLTVV.

The genes are TRBV19 and TRBJ1-2, with a tentative D call TRBD1 (6 bases). Trimming shortened V by 4 bases and J by 6 bases, and 12 bases separated the two germline ends. Germline lookup yields CDR1 LNHDA and CDR2 SQIVND (reference sequence). The CDR3 runs to 13 residues. This CDR3 is CASSTGRGDGYTF. The DNA of the CDR3 is TGTGCCAGTAGTACCGGCAGGGGTGATGGCTACACCTTC.

The chain has TRBV6-1 and TRBJ1-5; 10 nucleotides match TRBD1. Trimming at V came to 4 bases and at J to 4 bases, leaving 4 bases not matched to a gene. Germline V gene data show CDR1 as MNHNS and CDR2 as SASEGT. There are 15 residues in the CDR3. The CDR3 region is CASSVTGGSNQPQHF. DNA of the CDR3: TGTGCCAGCAGTGTGACAGGGGGCTCGAATCAGCCCCAGCATTTT.